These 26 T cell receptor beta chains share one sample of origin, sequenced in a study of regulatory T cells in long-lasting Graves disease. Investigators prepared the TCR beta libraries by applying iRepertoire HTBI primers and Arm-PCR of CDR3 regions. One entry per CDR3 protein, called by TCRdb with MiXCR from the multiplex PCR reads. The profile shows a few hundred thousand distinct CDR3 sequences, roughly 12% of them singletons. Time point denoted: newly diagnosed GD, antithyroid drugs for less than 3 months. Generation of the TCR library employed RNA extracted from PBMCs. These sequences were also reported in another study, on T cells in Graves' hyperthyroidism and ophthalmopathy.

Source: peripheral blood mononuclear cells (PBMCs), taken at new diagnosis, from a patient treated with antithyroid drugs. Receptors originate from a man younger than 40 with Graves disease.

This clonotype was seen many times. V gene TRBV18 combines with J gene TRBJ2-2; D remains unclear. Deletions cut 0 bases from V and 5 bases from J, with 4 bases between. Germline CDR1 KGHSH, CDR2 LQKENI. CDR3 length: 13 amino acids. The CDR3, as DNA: TGTGCCAGCTCACCACCGCGGACCGGGGAGCTGTTTTTT. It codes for CASSPPRTGELFF.

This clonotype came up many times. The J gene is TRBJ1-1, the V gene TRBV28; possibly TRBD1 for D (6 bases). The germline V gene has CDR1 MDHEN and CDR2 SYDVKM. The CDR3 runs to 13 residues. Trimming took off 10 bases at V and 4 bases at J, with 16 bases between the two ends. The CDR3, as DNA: TGTGCCACCTCAGGGGCGGGAAGCACTGAAGCTTTCTTT. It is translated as CATSGAGSTEAFF.

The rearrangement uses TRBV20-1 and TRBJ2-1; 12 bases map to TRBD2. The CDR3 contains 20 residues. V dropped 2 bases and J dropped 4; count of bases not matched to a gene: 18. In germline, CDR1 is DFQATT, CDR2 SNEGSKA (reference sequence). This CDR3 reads CSARKRPTSGRVYSYNEQFF. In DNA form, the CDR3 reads TGCAGTGCTAGAAAGAGACCGACTAGCGGGAGAGTCTATTCTTACAATGAGCAGTTCTTC.

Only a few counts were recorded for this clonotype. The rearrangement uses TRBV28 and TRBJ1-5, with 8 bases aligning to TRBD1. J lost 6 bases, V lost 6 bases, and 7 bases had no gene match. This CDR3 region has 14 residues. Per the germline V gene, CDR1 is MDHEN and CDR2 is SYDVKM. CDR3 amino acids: CASSLDRDAQPQHF. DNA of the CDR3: TGTGCCAGCAGCCTGGACAGGGACGCTCAGCCCCAGCATTTT.

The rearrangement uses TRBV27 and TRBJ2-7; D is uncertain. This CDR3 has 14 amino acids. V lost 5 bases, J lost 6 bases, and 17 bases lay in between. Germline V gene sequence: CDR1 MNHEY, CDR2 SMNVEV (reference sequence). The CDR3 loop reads CASSAKTATLEQYF. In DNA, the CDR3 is TGTGCCAGCAGTGCAAAGACTGCGACCCTCGAGCAGTACTTC.

The CDR3 loop reads CASSLLGGNYEQYF. As DNA, the CDR3 is TGTGCCAGCAGCCTTTTAGGGGGTAACTACGAGCAGTACTTC. V is TRBV28 and J is TRBJ2-7; perhaps TRBD1 as D (6 bases). V was pared by 6 bases and J by 3 bases, with 15 bases between. The CDR3 length is 14 residues. Germline V gives CDR1 MDHEN, CDR2 SYDVKM.

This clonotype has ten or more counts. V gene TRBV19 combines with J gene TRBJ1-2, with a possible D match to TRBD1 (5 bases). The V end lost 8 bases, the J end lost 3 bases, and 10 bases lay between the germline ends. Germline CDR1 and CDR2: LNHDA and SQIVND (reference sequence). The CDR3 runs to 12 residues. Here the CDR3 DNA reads TGTGCCAGTCGGCAGGGAGACTATGGCTACACCTTC. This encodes CASRQGDYGYTF.

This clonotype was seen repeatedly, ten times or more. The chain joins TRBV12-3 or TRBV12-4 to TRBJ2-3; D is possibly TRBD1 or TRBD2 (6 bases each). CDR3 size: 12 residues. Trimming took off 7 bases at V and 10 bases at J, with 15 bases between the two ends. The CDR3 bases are TGTGCCAGCACCGGGACTTCAGGGGCGCAGTATTTT. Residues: CASTGTSGAQYF.

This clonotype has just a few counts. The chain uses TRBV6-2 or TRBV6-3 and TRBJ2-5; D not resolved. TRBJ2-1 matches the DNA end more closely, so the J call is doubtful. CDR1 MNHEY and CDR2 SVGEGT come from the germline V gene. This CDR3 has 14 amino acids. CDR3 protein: CASSTLQRTKEQFF. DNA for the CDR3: TGTGCCAGCAGCACCCTCCAGCGCACGAAGGAGCAGTTCTTC.

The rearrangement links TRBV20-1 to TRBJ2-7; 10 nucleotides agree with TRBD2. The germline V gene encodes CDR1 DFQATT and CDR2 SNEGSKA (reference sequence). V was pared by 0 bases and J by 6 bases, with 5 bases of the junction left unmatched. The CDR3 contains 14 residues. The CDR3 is CSARDMWTSGEQYF. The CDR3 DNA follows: TGCAGTGCTAGAGATATGTGGACTAGCGGCGAGCAGTACTTC.

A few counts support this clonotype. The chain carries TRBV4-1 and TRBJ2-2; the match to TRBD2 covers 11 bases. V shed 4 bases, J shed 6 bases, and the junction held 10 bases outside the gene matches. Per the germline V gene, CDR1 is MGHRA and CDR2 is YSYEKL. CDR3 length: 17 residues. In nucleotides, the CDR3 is TGCGCCAGCAGCCGAGTCGGACTAGCGGGCCGGGCCGGGGAGCTGTTTTTT. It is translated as CASSRVGLAGRAGELFF.

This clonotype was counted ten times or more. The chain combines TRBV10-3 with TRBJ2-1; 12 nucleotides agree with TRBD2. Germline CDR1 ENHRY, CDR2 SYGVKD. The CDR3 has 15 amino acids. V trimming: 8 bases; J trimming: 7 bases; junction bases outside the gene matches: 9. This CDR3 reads CAIGGTSGPTNEQFF. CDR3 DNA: TGTGCCATCGGAGGGACTAGCGGGCCTACTAATGAGCAGTTCTTC.

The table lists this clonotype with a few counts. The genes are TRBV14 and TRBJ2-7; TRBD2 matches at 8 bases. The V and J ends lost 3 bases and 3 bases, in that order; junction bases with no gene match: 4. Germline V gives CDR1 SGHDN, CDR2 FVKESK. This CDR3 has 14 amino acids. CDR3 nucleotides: TGTGCCAGCAGCCAGACACTAGCGGTCTACGAGCAGTACTTC. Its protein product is CASSQTLAVYEQYF.

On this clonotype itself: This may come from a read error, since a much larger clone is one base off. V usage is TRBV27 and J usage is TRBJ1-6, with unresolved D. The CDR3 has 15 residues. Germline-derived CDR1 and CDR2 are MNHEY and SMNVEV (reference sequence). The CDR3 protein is CPSSFGQYYNSPLHF. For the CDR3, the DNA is TGTCCCAGCAGTTTTGGGCAGTATTATAATTCACCCCTCCACTTT.

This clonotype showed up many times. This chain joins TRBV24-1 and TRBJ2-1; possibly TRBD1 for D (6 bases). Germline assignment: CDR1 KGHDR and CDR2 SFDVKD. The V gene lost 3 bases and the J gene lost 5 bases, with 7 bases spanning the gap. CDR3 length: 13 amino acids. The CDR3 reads CATSDGGHNEQFF. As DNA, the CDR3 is TGTGCCACCAGTGATGGGGGCCACAATGAGCAGTTCTTC.

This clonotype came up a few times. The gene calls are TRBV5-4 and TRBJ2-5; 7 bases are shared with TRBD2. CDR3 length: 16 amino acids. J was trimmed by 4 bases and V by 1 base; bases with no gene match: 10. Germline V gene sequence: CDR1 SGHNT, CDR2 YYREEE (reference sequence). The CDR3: CASSLSDGRAGETQYF. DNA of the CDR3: TGTGCCAGCAGCTTGTCTGATGGGAGGGCAGGAGAGACCCAGTACTTC.

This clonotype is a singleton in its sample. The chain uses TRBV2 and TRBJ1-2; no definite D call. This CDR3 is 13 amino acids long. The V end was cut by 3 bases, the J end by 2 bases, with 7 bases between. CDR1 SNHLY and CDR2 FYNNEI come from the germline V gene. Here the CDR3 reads CASSDGENYGYTF. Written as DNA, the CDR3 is TGTGCCAGCAGTGACGGAGAAAACTATGGCTACACCTTC.

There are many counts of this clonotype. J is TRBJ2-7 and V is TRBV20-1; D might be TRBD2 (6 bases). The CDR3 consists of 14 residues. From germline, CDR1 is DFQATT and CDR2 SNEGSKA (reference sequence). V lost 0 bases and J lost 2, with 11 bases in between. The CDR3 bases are TGCAGTGCTAGAGAGGGAGGCCCACCCTACGAGCAGTACTTC. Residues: CSAREGGPPYEQYF.

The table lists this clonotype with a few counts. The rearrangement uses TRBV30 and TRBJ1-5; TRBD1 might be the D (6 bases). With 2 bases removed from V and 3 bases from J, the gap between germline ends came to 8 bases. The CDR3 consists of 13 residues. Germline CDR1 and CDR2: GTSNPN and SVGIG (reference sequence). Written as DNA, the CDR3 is TGTGCCTGGAGTTGGGACACCAATCAGCCCCAGCATTTT. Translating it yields CAWSWDTNQPQHF.

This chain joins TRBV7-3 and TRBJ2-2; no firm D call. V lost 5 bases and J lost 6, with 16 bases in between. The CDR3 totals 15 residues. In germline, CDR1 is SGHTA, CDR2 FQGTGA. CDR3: CASSPTVSVAGELFF. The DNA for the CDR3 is TGTGCCAGCAGCCCAACGGTTTCCGTAGCCGGGGAGCTGTTTTTT.

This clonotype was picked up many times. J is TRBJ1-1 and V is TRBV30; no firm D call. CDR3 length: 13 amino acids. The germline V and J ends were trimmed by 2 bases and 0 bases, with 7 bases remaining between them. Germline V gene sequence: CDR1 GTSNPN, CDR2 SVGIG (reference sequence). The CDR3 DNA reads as TGTGCCTGGAGTCCTCAGATGAACACTGAAGCTTTCTTT. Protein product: CAWSPQMNTEAFF. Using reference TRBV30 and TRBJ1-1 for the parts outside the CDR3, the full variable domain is SQTIHQWPATLVQPVGSPLSLECTVEGTSNPNLYWYRQAAGRGLQLLFYSVGIGQISSEVPQNLSASRPQDRQFILSSKKLLLSDSGFYLCAWSPQMNTEAFFGQGTRLTVV.

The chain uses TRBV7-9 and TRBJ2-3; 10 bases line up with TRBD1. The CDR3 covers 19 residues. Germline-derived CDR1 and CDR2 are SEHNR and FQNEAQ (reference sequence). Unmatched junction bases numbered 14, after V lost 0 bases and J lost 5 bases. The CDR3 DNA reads TGTGCCAGCAGCTTAGCGGCCCGCTGGACAGGGGGAGGGAAAGATACGCAGTATTTT. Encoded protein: CASSLAARWTGGGKDTQYF.

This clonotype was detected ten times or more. The CDR3 sequence: CASVQGYGNTIYF. For the CDR3, the DNA is TGTGCCAGCGTTCAGGGATACGGAAACACCATATATTTT. The chain couples TRBV2 to TRBJ1-3; D is perhaps TRBD1 (5 bases). Germline CDR1 reads SNHLY; CDR2 reads FYNNEI. Trimming removed 8 bases from V and 4 bases from J, with 12 bases in between. The CDR3 consists of 13 residues.

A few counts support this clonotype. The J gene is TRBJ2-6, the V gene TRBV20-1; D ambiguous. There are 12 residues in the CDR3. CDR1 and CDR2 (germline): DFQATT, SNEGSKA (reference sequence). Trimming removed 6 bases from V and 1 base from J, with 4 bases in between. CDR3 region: CSAGSGANVLTF. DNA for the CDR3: TGCAGTGCAGGGTCTGGGGCCAACGTCCTGACTTTC.

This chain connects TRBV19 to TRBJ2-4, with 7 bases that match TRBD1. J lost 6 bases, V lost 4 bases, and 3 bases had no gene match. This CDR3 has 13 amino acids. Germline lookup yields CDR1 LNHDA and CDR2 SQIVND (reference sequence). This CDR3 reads CASSTGQLNIQYF. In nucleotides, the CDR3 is TGTGCCAGTAGTACGGGACAGCTAAACATTCAGTACTTC.

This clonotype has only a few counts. CDR3 in amino acids: CATSDSGSTNQPQHF. The CDR3 nucleotides read TGTGCCACCAGTGATTCGGGGTCTACCAATCAGCCCCAGCATTTT. The rearrangement links TRBV24-1 to TRBJ1-5; D is unresolved. Deletions cut 2 bases from V and 3 bases from J, with 10 bases between. Germline V CDR1 and CDR2: KGHDR, SFDVKD. The CDR3 consists of 15 residues.